This entry concerns a single T cell receptor beta chain. This sample stems from a study of blood T cell repertoires in COVID-19. Overall study: COVID-19 samples from acute and convalescent phases originated in the United States, Italy and Spain. T cells, B-cell-depleted T cells, or PBMCs provided the cDNA or gDNA that served as material.

Study processing details: Reference gene primers were amplified, and this amplification served to estimate nucleated cell counts. Generated by immunoSEQ multiplex PCR, the TCRdb table keeps only in-frame clones and is missing some. That table furnishes V, J and clone size, whereas the DNA furnished D and trimming. The data show 200,000 to 250,000 clones, 83% seen once. Germline CDR1 reads WSHSY; CDR2 reads SAAADI. This CDR3 contains 14 residues. V lost 5 bases to trimming and J lost 7 bases, with 17 bases between them. The TCR originated in a human donor in a cohort sampled during active COVID-19. Sequencing used peripheral blood. J is TRBJ1-2 and V is TRBV10-2, with a tentative D call TRBD1 (6 bases). CDR3 in amino acids: CASSTDRQSGGYTF. The CDR3 DNA follows: TGCGCCAGCAGTACCGACAGGCAGTCAGGTGGCTACACCTTC.